This TCR beta chain stems from a study of early T cells in non-severe SARS-CoV-2 infection. Study-wide findings and caveats: The matching step, a VDJdb search, favored anti-spike CD8 responses and missed private and CD4 specificities.

Unique molecular identifiers were added to individual cDNA molecules. TCRdb reprocessed the 5' RACE reads with MiXCR, giving one entry per CDR3 protein. The sample records more than 65,000 distinct CDR3 sequences, roughly 4.8% being singletons. This CDR3 contains 15 residues. Trimming removed 8 bases from V and 0 bases from J, with 12 bases in between. Per germline, CDR1 SGHRS and CDR2 YFSETQ. About this clonotype: Its cognate antigen is unknown.

The specimen was whole blood, collected at baseline. This TCR was sampled from an adult who was a healthcare worker with PCR-confirmed SARS-CoV-2 infection or an uninfected control (not recorded which). The donor label of this sample is uncertain. V and J are TRBV5-1 and TRBJ2-6, with a weak D call TRBD2 (6 bases). In DNA form, the CDR3 reads TGCGCCAGTGGGGGACTGCACTCTGGGGCCAACGTCCTGACTTTC. As protein: CASGGLHSGANVLTF.